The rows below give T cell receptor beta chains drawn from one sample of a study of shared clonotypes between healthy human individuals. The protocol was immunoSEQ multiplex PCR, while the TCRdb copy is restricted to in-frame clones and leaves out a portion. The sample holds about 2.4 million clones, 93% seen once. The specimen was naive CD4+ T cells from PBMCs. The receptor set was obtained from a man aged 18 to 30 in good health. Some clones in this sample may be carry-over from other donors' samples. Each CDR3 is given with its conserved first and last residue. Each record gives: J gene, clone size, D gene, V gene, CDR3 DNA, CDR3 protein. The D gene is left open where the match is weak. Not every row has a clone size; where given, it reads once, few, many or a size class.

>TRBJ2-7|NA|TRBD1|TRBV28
TGTGCCAGCAGTCCACCCCGGGACAGCTCCTACGAGCAGTACTTC
CASSPPRDSSYEQYF
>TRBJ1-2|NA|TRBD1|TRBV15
TGTGCCACCAGCACCGGACAGGGCGGGGGCTATGGCTACACCTTC
CATSTGQGGGYGYTF
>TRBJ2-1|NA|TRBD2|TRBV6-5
TGTGCCAGCAGCCGCATGGCGGGGGGCAATGAGCAGTTCTTC
CASSRMAGGNEQFF
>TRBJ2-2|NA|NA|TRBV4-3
TGCGCCAGCAGCCAAGATAGGGTAGTCGGGGAGCTGTTTTTT
CASSQDRVVGELFF
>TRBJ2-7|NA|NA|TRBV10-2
TGCGCCAGCAGGGACCGCTCGGGACGCTACGAGCAGTACTTC
CASRDRSGRYEQYF
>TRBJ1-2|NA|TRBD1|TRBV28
TGTGCCAGCAGTTGGGGTACAGGGGTGAACTATGGCTACACCTTC
CASSWGTGVNYGYTF
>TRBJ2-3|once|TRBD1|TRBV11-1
TGTGCCAGCAGCCCCGACAGGGTTCGGCCTAGTCCGACAGATACGCAGTATTTT
CASSPDRVRPSPTDTQYF
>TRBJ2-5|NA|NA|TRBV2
TGTGCCAACCGCCTTGGGGGGGCGCGGGAGACCCAGTACTTC
CANRLGGARETQYF
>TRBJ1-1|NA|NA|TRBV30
TGTGCCTGGAGTCTCGGTGGCACTGAAGCTTTCTTT
CAWSLGGTEAFF
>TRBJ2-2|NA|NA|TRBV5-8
TGTGCCAGCAGCTCCCGAGTGGCCGGGGAGCTGTTTTTT
CASSSRVAGELFF
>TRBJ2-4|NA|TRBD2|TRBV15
TGTGCCACCAGCAGAGGTGTCCGGGACGGGGGGAAAAACATTCAGTACTTC
CATSRGVRDGGKNIQYF
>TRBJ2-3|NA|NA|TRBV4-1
TGCGCCAGCCGGGAAAGCACAGATACGCAGTATTTT
CASRESTDTQYF
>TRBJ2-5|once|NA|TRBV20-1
TGCAGTGGGCAGGCCCCCGAGACCCAGTACTTC
CSGQAPETQYF
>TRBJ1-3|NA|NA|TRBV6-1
TGTGCCAGCAGTGAAGAGGGAGTGGGGAGCCGAAACACCATATATTTT
CASSEEGVGSRNTIYF
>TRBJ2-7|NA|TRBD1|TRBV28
TGTGCCAGCAGGGGACAGGGGGCCTCCTACGAGCAGTACTTC
CASRGQGASYEQYF
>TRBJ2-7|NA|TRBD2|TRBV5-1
TGCGCCAGCAGCTTATCGGCGGGAGGGCCCTTAACCTACGAGCAGTACTTC
CASSLSAGGPLTYEQYF
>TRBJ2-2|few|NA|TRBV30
TGTGCCTGGAGTGTATCCAGCAGTAACACCGGGGAGCTGTTTTTT
CAWSVSSSNTGELFF
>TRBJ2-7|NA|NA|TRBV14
TGTGCCAGCAGCCTTCCTGGGACTTTAAGCTCCTACGAGCAGTACTTC
CASSLPGTLSSYEQYF
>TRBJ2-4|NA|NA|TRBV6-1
TGTGCCAGCAGTGATCGGTCAGGGGGGAGCAAAAACATTCAGTACTTC
CASSDRSGGSKNIQYF
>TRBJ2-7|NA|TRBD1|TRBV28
TGTGCCAGCAGTTGGGGACAGCCCTACGAGCAGTACTTC
CASSWGQPYEQYF
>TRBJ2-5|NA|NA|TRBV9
TGTGCCAGCAGCGTAGATTTCGAGCAGACCCAGTACTTC
CASSVDFEQTQYF
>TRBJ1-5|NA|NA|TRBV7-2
TGTGCCAGCAGCTTATTACCGGTGTATCAGCCCCAGCATTTT
CASSLLPVYQPQHF
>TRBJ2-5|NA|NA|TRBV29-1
TGCAGCGCCACCGGGACGAGTCAAGAGACCCAGTACTTC
CSATGTSQETQYF
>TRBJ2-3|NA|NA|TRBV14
TGTGCCAGCAGCCAAGCCGGGACAGATACGCAGTATTTT
CASSQAGTDTQYF
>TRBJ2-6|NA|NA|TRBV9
TGTGCCAGCAACCAGGGCCTCTCTGGGGCCAACGTCCTGACTTTC
CASNQGLSGANVLTF
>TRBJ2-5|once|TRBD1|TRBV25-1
TGTGCCAGCAGTGGTGTGACGGAAGGGGGCAGGACCCAGTACTTC
CASSGVTEGGRTQYF
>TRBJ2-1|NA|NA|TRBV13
TGTGCCAGCAGCCCCTTGGGCGCGTACTACAATGAGCAGTTCTTC
CASSPLGAYYNEQFF
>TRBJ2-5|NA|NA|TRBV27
TGTGCCAGCAAGGGGTGGCACCAAGAGACCCAGTACTTC
CASKGWHQETQYF
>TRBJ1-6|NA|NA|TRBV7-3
TGTGCCAGCAGCTCCCACGGGACGGGTAATTCACCCCTCCACTTT
CASSSHGTGNSPLHF
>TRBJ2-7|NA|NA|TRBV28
TGTGCCTCCCAAGGGGGGGCGGGGAGGGGGTACGAGCAGTACTTC
CASQGGAGRGYEQYF
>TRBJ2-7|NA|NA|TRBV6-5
TGTGCCAGCAGTTCCCCCTACGAGCAGTACTTC
CASSSPYEQYF
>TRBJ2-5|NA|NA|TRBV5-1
TGCGCCAGCAGGCCGTTGGAGGGGGCAGGAGAGACCCAGTACTTC
CASRPLEGAGETQYF
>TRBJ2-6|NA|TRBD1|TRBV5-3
TGTGCCAGAAGCCTAGAAGACAGGGGGGCCTTTGGGGCCAACGTCCTGACTTTC
CARSLEDRGAFGANVLTF
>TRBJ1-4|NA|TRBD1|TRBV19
TGTGCCAGTAGTATGACAGGGGATAGTGAAAAACTGTTTTTT
CASSMTGDSEKLFF
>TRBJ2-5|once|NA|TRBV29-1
TGCAGCGTTGGGCTACGGCTCCAAGAGACCCAGTACTTC
CSVGLRLQETQYF
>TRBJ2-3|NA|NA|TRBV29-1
TGCAGCGCCGAGCCAGGATCCGATACGCAGTATTTT
CSAEPGSDTQYF
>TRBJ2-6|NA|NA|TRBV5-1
TGCGCCAGCAGCTTGTGGCAGGGCTCTGGGGCCAACGTCCTGACTTTC
CASSLWQGSGANVLTF
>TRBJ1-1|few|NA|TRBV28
TGTGCCACCGGCGGGACGGGGGCAGGGAGTTACGCTGAAGCTTTCTTT
CATGGTGAGSYAEAFF
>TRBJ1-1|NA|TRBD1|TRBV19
TGTGCCAGTAGTATTGGGGCAGGGGGGAACACTGAAGCTTTCTTT
CASSIGAGGNTEAFF
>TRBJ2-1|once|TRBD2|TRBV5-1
TGCGCCAGCAGCTCCCCCGACTTTCCTATAGCGGGAAGGGAGCAGTTCTTC
CASSSPDFPIAGREQFF
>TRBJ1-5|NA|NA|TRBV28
TGTGCCAGCCCCGACGGGAGAAAGTTAGTTTGCTATCAGCCCCAGCATTTT
CASPDGRKLVCYQPQHF
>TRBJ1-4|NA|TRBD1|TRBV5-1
TGCGCCAGCAGCCCCGGACAGGGTCGCGAAAAACTGTTTTTT
CASSPGQGREKLFF
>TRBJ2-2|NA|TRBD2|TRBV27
TGTGCCAGCAGTTTCCCTAGCGGGAGGAAAACCGGGGAGCTGTTTTTT
CASSFPSGRKTGELFF
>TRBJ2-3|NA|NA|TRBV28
TGTGCCAGCAGTATACCAACAGGGGATACGCAGTATTTT
CASSIPTGDTQYF
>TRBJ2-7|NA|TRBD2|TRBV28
TGTGCCAGCAGTTCGCCGGCTAGCGGGAGTAACTACGAGCAGTACTTC
CASSSPASGSNYEQYF
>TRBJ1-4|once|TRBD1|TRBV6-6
TGTGCCAGCAGTTACTACAGGGGAAGGGGTGGTGAAAAACTGTTTTTT
CASSYYRGRGGEKLFF
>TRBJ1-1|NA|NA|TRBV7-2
TGTGCCAGCAGCTGGCTTACAAGGAACACTGAAGCTTTCTTT
CASSWLTRNTEAFF
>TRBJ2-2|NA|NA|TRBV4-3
TGCGCCAGCAGCCAAGATCTAAGAGAGAACACCGGGGAGCTGTTTTTT
CASSQDLRENTGELFF
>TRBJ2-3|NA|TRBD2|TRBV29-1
TGCAGCGGGGGCTTTGCGGGAGTGGGAGATACGCAGTATTTT
CSGGFAGVGDTQYF
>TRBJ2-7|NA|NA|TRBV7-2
TGTGCCAGCAGGCCCACAGGGTCCTACGAGCAGTACTTC
CASRPTGSYEQYF
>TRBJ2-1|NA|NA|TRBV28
TGTGCCAGCACCGCCGACAGGAGCTCCTACAATGAGCAGTTCTTC
CASTADRSSYNEQFF
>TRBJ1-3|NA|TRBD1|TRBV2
TGTGCCAGCAGTGTCGGACAGGCCTCCTCTGGAAACACCATATATTTT
CASSVGQASSGNTIYF
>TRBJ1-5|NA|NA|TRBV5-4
TGTGCCAGCAGCTCCGCCCCGAACAATCAGCCCCAGCATTTT
CASSSAPNNQPQHF
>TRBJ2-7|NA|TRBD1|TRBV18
TGTGCCAGCTCACCCAACAGGGGGAGCGCCTACGAGCAGTACTTC
CASSPNRGSAYEQYF
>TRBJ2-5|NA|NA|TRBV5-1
TGCGCCAGCAGCTTGTTCCAGCCGGCCCAAGAGACCCAGTACTTC
CASSLFQPAQETQYF
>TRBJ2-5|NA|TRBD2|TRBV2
TGTGCCAGCAGTGAAGAGTGGCTAGCGGGACAAGAGACCCAGTACTTC
CASSEEWLAGQETQYF
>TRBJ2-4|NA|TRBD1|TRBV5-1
TGCGCCAGCAGCATAGGACAGGGTTTAGCCAAAAACATTCAGTACTTC
CASSIGQGLAKNIQYF
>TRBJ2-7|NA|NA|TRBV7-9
TGTGCCAGCCGCCGGACGGGAGCCTACGAGCAGTACTTC
CASRRTGAYEQYF
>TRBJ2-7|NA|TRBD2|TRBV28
TGTGCCAGCAGCCCGACTAGCGGGATGACGAGGCAGTACTTC
CASSPTSGMTRQYF